This TCR beta chain originates from a study of CD8+CD57+ T cells in acquired aplastic anemia. Study at large: Sorted CD4+ and CD8+ cells yielded 3 to 3.5 ug of DNA on average.

Genomic DNA acted as the template from which TCR beta VDJ combination and CDR3 sequence profiling were carried out. From the reads, TCRdb called clonotypes with MiXCR, one entry per CDR3 protein. The sample carries 200,000 to 300,000 distinct CDR3 sequences, 65% to 90% recorded once. Findings of the study overall: About 27 CD8+ CDR3 sequences were shared between patients and controls. The study found no significant CD8+ Simpson's diversity difference between patients and controls.

The CDR3 contains 10 residues. Per the germline V gene, CDR1 is SNHLY and CDR2 is FYNNEI. V lost 8 bases and J 7 bases, leaving 5 bases between the germline ends. Patients chosen for sequencing had CD8+CD57+ cells that had expanded, as shown by flow cytometry. Each of the patients presented with severe acquired aplastic anemia. With regard to this clonotype: Its antigen remains unknown.

This chain uses TRBV2 with TRBJ2-2, with TRBD2 as a possible D gene (5 bases). This TCR was sampled from a human donor with aplastic anemia. The sample taken for sequencing was sorted CD4+, CD8+, or CD8+CD57+ T cells (not recorded which) from PBMCs. CDR3 nucleotides: TGTGCCAGCGCGGGCGGGGAGCTGTTTTTT. This gives the protein CASAGGELFF.